Listed here are 15 T cell receptor beta chains from one sample, sequenced in a study of T-cell reconstitution after alpha-beta-depleted transplantation in children. Using unique molecular identifiers, the investigators prepared the TCRbeta library. MiXCR, run by TCRdb on the PCR reads, gives a single entry per CDR3 protein. The repertoire consists of about 640,000 distinct CDR3 sequences, with roughly 17% occurring once and the leading ten covering 1.1%. The sample here was PBMCs from the stem cell graft donor, taken from the stem cell graft. The origin of the receptors is a human donor who donated a stem cell graft to a child with acute myeloid leukemia.

In the case of this clonotype: A much larger clone lies a single base off, so this may be a read error. J is TRBJ1-1 and V is TRBV6-1; D not certain. Germline V CDR1 and CDR2: MNHNS, SASEGT. This CDR3 region has 11 residues. The CDR3 sequence is CASKGSTEVFF. CDR3 nucleotides: TGTGCCAGCAAAGGGAGCACTGAAGTTTTCTTT.

With regard to this clonotype: This could be a read error, since a much larger clone is one nucleotide away. The V gene is TRBV20-1, the J gene TRBJ2-3, with a tentative D call TRBD2 (6 bases). There are 18 residues in the CDR3. V was shortened by 0 bases and J by 2 bases, with 21 bases between the two germline ends. Germline values: CDR1 DFQATT, CDR2 SNEGSKA (reference sequence). The CDR3 sequence is CSARDKKRDSNPTDTQYF. CDR3 nucleotide sequence: TGCAGTGCTAGAGATAAAAAAAGGGACTCCAACCCCACAGATACGCAGTATTTT.

The table lists this clonotype with a few counts. The rearrangement links TRBV24-1 to TRBJ1-5; 9 nucleotides match TRBD1. Per the germline V gene, CDR1 is KGHDR and CDR2 is SFDVKD. The CDR3 sequence is 16 residues long. V dropped 9 bases and J dropped 4; count of bases not matched to a gene: 12. The CDR3: CATSGRGQGGNQPQHF. CDR3 DNA sequence: TGTGCCACCTCGGGAAGGGGACAGGGAGGAAATCAGCCCCAGCATTTT.

This clonotype has only one observation. The rearrangement joins TRBV7-9 to TRBJ2-2; D possibly corresponds to TRBD1 (5 bases). Trimming took 5 bases from V and 2 from J, leaving 9 bases between them. Germline assignment: CDR1 SEHNR and CDR2 FQNEAQ (reference sequence). The CDR3 runs to 14 residues. CDR3 residues: CASSAGINTGELFF. The CDR3 DNA sequence: TGTGCCAGCAGCGCAGGGATTAACACCGGGGAGCTGTTTTTT.

This chain links TRBV5-1 with TRBJ2-3; no reliable D call. Germline assignment: CDR1 SGHRS and CDR2 YFSETQ. Deletions cut 1 base from V and 6 bases from J, with 12 bases between. The CDR3 runs 14 residues. CDR3 residues: CASSLYQRTDTQYF. CDR3 nucleotides: TGCGCCAGCAGCTTGTACCAAAGAACGGATACGCAGTATTTT.

This clonotype has a handful of counts. The chain links TRBV4-3 to TRBJ2-3; tentatively, D is TRBD2 (5 bases). Per germline, CDR1 LGHNA and CDR2 YSLEER. The CDR3 loop spans 15 amino acids. The V end lost 0 bases, the J end lost 2 bases, and 9 bases lay between the germline ends. The CDR3 sequence: CASSQEGRYTDTQYF. The DNA for the CDR3 is TGCGCCAGCAGCCAAGAGGGGAGATACACAGATACGCAGTATTTT.

This sequence joins TRBV5-1 and TRBJ1-2; TRBD1 matches 8 bases. The germline CDR1 and CDR2 sequences are SGHRS and YFSETQ. The CDR3 length is 13 residues. With V trimmed by 4 bases and J by 5 bases, 4 bases remained unmatched. For the CDR3, the DNA is TGCGCCAGCAGCGGACAGGGATTGTATGGCTACACCTTC. Translation: CASSGQGLYGYTF. The variable domain in full, with the rest retrieved from reference TRBV5-1 and TRBJ1-2, is KAGVTQTPRYLIKTRGQQVTLSCSPISGHRSVSWYQQTPGQGLQFLFEYFSETQRNKGNFPGRFSGRQFSNSRSEMNVSTLELGDSALYLCASSGQGLYGYTFGSGTRLTVV.

The gene calls are TRBV29-1 and TRBJ2-6; D is unclear. CDR1 and CDR2 from the germline V gene are SQVTM and ANQGSEA. V was pared by 5 bases and J by 0 bases, with 14 bases between. The CDR3 extends over 16 amino acids. For the CDR3, the DNA is TGCAGCGTTAGGGAACGCGCCCGCTCTGGGGCCAACGTCCTGACTTTC. Its protein product is CSVRERARSGANVLTF.

The rearrangement links TRBV7-2 to TRBJ2-3; D is ambiguous. The length of the CDR3 is 15 residues. Between the trimmed V and J ends, which lost 1 base and 2 bases, there was a span of 10 bases. CDR1 is SGHTA, CDR2 FQGNSA, per germline. DNA of the CDR3: TGTGCCAGCAGCTTAGAAAGCGCGATCACAGATACGCAGTATTTT. Translated, it gives CASSLESAITDTQYF.

This rearrangement joins TRBV7-2 to TRBJ1-4; D is undetermined. This CDR3 spans 16 amino acids. With 1 base removed from V and 6 bases from J, the gap between germline ends came to 15 bases. In germline, CDR1 is SGHTA, CDR2 FQGNSA. The CDR3 protein is CASSLVSGRADEKLFF. The DNA for the CDR3 is TGTGCCAGCAGCTTAGTGTCTGGGAGAGCGGATGAAAAACTGTTTTTT.

V is TRBV7-3 and J is TRBJ2-2; D not certain. The CDR3 totals 14 residues. Trimming left V 3 bases short and J 3 bases short, with 8 bases between. Germline CDR1 is SGHTA and CDR2 is FQGTGA. CDR3 sequence (DNA): TGTGCCAGCAGCTTTGGCACCCACACCGGGGAGCTGTTTTTT. Translating gives CASSFGTHTGELFF. Variable domain in full (rest from reference TRBV7-3 and TRBJ2-2): GAGVSQTPSNKVTEKGKYVELRCDPISGHTALYWYRQSLGQGPEFLIYFQGTGAADDSGLPNDRFFAVRPEGSVSTLKIQRTERGDSAVYLCASSFGTHTGELFFGEGSRLTVL.

This clonotype was seen more than once but under ten times. Here the CDR3 DNA reads TGTGCCAGCAAACTGACAGCACAAGAGACCCAGTACTTC. Translating it yields CASKLTAQETQYF. V usage is TRBV12-3 or TRBV12-4 and J usage is TRBJ2-5; maybe TRBD1 (5 bases). CDR3 length equals 13 residues. Trimming stripped 7 bases from V and 2 bases from J, with 11 bases between.

J is TRBJ1-6 and V is TRBV18; no firm D call. CDR1 KGHSH and CDR2 LQKENI come from the germline V gene. CDR3 length: 16 residues. The V end lost 4 bases, the J end lost 10 bases, and 20 bases lay between the germline ends. DNA of the CDR3: TGTGCCAGCTCACAGAGATTGATAGAGTCTGGGTCACCCCTCCACTTT. This gives the protein CASSQRLIESGSPLHF.

This clonotype was recorded at least ten times. V and J are TRBV12-3 or TRBV12-4 and TRBJ2-1; possible D gene TRBD2, 6 bases. The V end was cut by 5 bases, the J end by 2 bases, with 13 bases between. The CDR3 loop spans 15 amino acids. CDR3 sequence reads: CASSGAGRPYNEQFF. The CDR3 DNA is TGTGCCAGCAGTGGGGCGGGGCGACCCTACAATGAGCAGTTCTTC.

This chain joins TRBV7-2 and TRBJ1-3; D remains ambiguous. The CDR3 totals 16 residues. Between the trimmed V and J ends, which lost 5 bases and 7 bases, there was a span of 21 bases. Germline CDR1 and CDR2: SGHTA and FQGNSA. DNA of the CDR3: TGTGCCAGCAGCCCCCCCAGTCGGGTGTTCGGGAACACCATATATTTT. It specifies CASSPPSRVFGNTIYF.